This entry lists 30 T cell receptor beta chains sequenced from one sample in a study of beta chain features in type 1 diabetes. The whole isolated RNA underwent reverse transcription, so sequencing captured expressed TCRB transcripts. Sequenced by immunoSEQ multiplex PCR; TCRdb stores in-frame clones only, minus some. The repertoire has 250,000 to 350,000 clones, 13% to 15% of them found once; the top ten carry about 6.6%. Sequencing was carried out using central memory CD4+ T cells from blood. These receptor sequences come from a man aged 25-40 years in good health.

This chain connects TRBV4-2 to TRBJ1-1, with D tentatively TRBD1 (6 bases). Germline CDR1 LGHNA, CDR2 YNFKEQ. The length of the CDR3 is 13 residues. Trimming cost V 6 bases and J 8 bases, with 16 bases left between them. The CDR3 region is CASSPGARREAFF. The DNA for the CDR3 is TGTGCCAGCAGTCCAGGGGCCCGTCGGGAAGCTTTCTTT.

The J gene is TRBJ2-5, the V gene TRBV11-3; 7 positions agree with TRBD1. Germline-derived CDR1 and CDR2 are SGHNT and YENEEA. V gave up 5 bases and J gave up 1 base; unmatched junction bases: 4. There are 14 residues in the CDR3. CDR3 DNA: TGTGCCAGCAGCCCACGGACAGGCCAAGAGACCCAGTACTTC. Translated: CASSPRTGQETQYF.

The rearrangement uses TRBV7-8 and TRBJ2-2; D is perhaps TRBD2 (6 bases). The CDR3 consists of 14 residues. The germline V gene encodes CDR1 SGHVS and CDR2 FQNEAQ. Trimming took off 2 bases at V and 7 bases at J, with 11 bases between the two ends. The CDR3 reads CASSLRRESGELFF. CDR3 nucleotide sequence: TGTGCCAGCAGCTTACGTCGGGAGAGCGGGGAGCTGTTTTTT.

This clone was recorded many times. The chain recombines TRBV2 with TRBJ1-4, with TRBD1 as a possible D gene (5 bases). Germline CDR1 reads SNHLY; CDR2 reads FYNNEI. V shed 7 bases and J shed 0 bases, with 12 bases lying between them. The CDR3 is made up of 15 amino acids. Here the CDR3 reads CASTALGATNEKLFF. In DNA form, the CDR3 reads TGTGCCAGCACCGCACTGGGGGCAACTAATGAAAAACTGTTTTTT.

The rearrangement links TRBV7-9 to TRBJ1-3; the D is unclear. The CDR3 consists of 12 residues. V was trimmed by 1 base and J by 9 bases, leaving 7 bases between them. CDR1 and CDR2 (germline): SEHNR, FQNEAQ (reference sequence). The CDR3 DNA follows: TGTGCCAGCAGCTTAGGGGCTGGCACCATATATTTT. Its translation: CASSLGAGTIYF.

At least ten counts were recorded for this clone. This sequence joins TRBV15 and TRBJ2-4; D remains ambiguous. Germline-derived CDR1 and CDR2 are LNHNV and YYDKDF (reference sequence). Trimming removed 3 bases from V and 3 bases from J, with 12 bases in between. The CDR3 loop spans 15 amino acids. CDR3 loop: CATSSRRSDKNIQYF. The CDR3 DNA sequence: TGTGCCACCAGCAGCCGACGCTCTGACAAAAACATTCAGTACTTC. The full variable domain, its missing parts supplied by reference TRBV15 and TRBJ2-4, is DAMVIQNPRYQVTQFGKPVTLSCSQTLNHNVMYWYQQKSSQAPKLLFHYYDKDFNNEADTPDNFQSRRPNTSFCFLDIRSPGLGDTAMYLCATSSRRSDKNIQYFGAGTRLSVL.

A few counts support this clone. The chain couples TRBV4-1 to TRBJ1-4; possibly TRBD1 for D (5 bases). The germline CDR1 and CDR2 sequences are MGHRA and YSYEKL. Trimming took off 0 bases at V and 10 bases at J, with 15 bases between the two ends. This CDR3 contains 15 residues. The CDR3 sequence is CASSQDRAQGRKLFF. In DNA, the CDR3 is TGCGCCAGCAGCCAAGACAGGGCCCAAGGGCGAAAACTGTTTTTT.

This clone was detected only a few times. CDR3 region: CASGPTDGNTIYF. CDR3 coding DNA: TGTGCTAGTGGACCAACAGATGGAAACACCATATATTTT. This chain links TRBV12-5 with TRBJ1-3; D uncertain. Trimming took off 6 bases at V and 3 bases at J, with 9 bases between the two ends. This CDR3 has 13 amino acids. The V gene's germline CDR1 is LGHNT and CDR2 FRNRAP.

The chain carries TRBV7-2 and TRBJ1-2; 9 bases agree with TRBD1. V trimming: 4 bases; J trimming: 4 bases; junction bases outside the gene matches: 4. The CDR3 covers 14 residues. The V gene's germline CDR1 is SGHTA and CDR2 FQGNSA. The DNA of the CDR3 is TGTGCCAGCAGCTCTCGACAGGGGGGCTATGGCTACACCTTC. Encoded protein: CASSSRQGGYGYTF.

This clone was recorded a few times. The V gene is TRBV7-9, the J gene TRBJ2-1; D perhaps matches TRBD2 (6 bases). This CDR3 region has 13 residues. Trimming took 8 bases from V and 8 from J, leaving 16 bases between them. Germline lookup yields CDR1 SEHNR and CDR2 FQNEAQ (reference sequence). The CDR3 region has the DNA TGTGCCAGCGGCCGGGACTTAAGCCATGAGCAGTTCTTC. Translating gives CASGRDLSHEQFF. The full variable domain, with the rest looked up from reference TRBV7-9 and TRBJ2-1, is DTGVSQNPRHKITKRGQNVTFRCDPISEHNRLYWYRQTLGQGPEFLTYFQNEAQLEKSRLLSDRFSAERPKGSFSTLEIQRTEQGDSAMYLCASGRDLSHEQFFGPGTRLTVL.

The chain is built from TRBV21-1 and TRBJ2-1; the DNA was not compared with TRBD1, the D call given in the table. TRBV21-1 is an annotated pseudogene. The CDR3 is 19 residues long. In nucleotides, the CDR3 is TGTGCCAGCCCCCAAGGGGCACCGACGTGGGATTTGGAACACAATGAGCAGTTCTTC. This translates into CASPQGAPTWDLEHNEQFF.

The rearrangement joins TRBV7-6 to TRBJ2-7; TRBD1 agrees at 7 bases. CDR3 length: 13 residues. J gave up 5 bases and V 1 base, and 2 bases lay outside the gene matches. From germline, CDR1 is SGHVS and CDR2 FNYEAQ. CDR3 residues: CASSLDRGHEQYV. As DNA, the CDR3 is TGTGCCAGCAGCTTAGACAGGGGCCACGAGCAGTACGTC.

This chain uses TRBV11-2 with TRBJ2-7; a possible D gene is TRBD2 (6 bases). V lost 5 bases and J lost 7, with 21 bases in between. The CDR3 extends over 15 amino acids. Per the germline V gene, CDR1 is SGHAT and CDR2 is FQNNGV. CDR3 DNA sequence: TGTGCCAGCAGCGCCTCGGGAGTAGCCGGGCAAGAGCAGTACGTC. It yields the protein CASSASGVAGQEQYV.

CDR3 sequence: CASSPGLVGEQFF. The CDR3 DNA sequence: TGTGCCAGCAGCCCAGGTTTGGTAGGTGAGCAGTTCTTC. This chain uses TRBV7-9 with TRBJ2-1; no reliable D call. With 5 bases removed from V and 9 bases from J, the gap between germline ends came to 14 bases. In germline, CDR1 is SEHNR, CDR2 FQNEAQ (reference sequence). The CDR3 contains 13 residues.

There are many counts of this clone. The chain is built from TRBV11-2 and TRBJ1-3; D gene uncertain. This CDR3 spans 17 amino acids. The V end was cut by 4 bases, the J end by 0 bases, with 16 bases between. The germline gives CDR1 SGHAT, CDR2 FQNNGV. The CDR3 protein is CASSSLSRTNSGNTIYF. In DNA, the CDR3 is TGTGCCAGCAGCTCCCTCTCTAGAACAAACTCTGGAAACACCATATATTTT.

The genes are TRBV6-1 and TRBJ2-7, with D unresolved. Per the germline V gene, CDR1 is MNHNS and CDR2 is SASEGT. V was trimmed by 7 bases and J by 0 bases, leaving 13 bases between them. This CDR3 is built from 14 residues. The CDR3 nucleotides are TGTGCCAGCACCGGTAGGCAGAGCTCCTACGAGCAGTACGTC. It encodes CASTGRQSSYEQYV.

This clone was counted only a few times. This sequence joins TRBV7-2 and TRBJ1-2; D is ambiguous. This CDR3 contains 14 residues. The V end was cut by 1 base, the J end by 3 bases, with 9 bases between. Germline loops: CDR1 SGHTA, CDR2 FQGNSA. The CDR3 DNA is TGTGCCAGCAGCTTAGAAGTCGGATACTATGGCTACACCTTC. It codes for CASSLEVGYYGYTF.

The J gene is TRBJ2-3, the V gene TRBV5-1; D perhaps matches TRBD1 (6 bases). The germline gives CDR1 SGHRS, CDR2 YFSETQ. The CDR3 runs to 14 residues. Trimming stripped 5 bases from V and 3 bases from J, with 13 bases between. DNA for the CDR3: TGCGCCAGCAGAGCCCAGGGGCTTACAGATACGCAGTATTTT. Its translation: CASRAQGLTDTQYF.

This clone has a handful of counts. The chain recombines TRBV19 with TRBJ2-2, with a possible D match to TRBD2 (6 bases). The CDR3 length is 15 residues. V was shortened by 6 bases and J by 4 bases, with 15 bases between the two germline ends. The germline gives CDR1 LNHDA, CDR2 SQIVND (reference sequence). The CDR3 loop is CASRPATGLTGELFF. The CDR3, as DNA: TGTGCCAGTAGACCCGCGACGGGACTCACCGGGGAGCTGTTTTTT.

This clone has just a few counts. This may be a read error: a much more frequent sequence differs by one nucleotide. The CDR3 is CASSFAGGTEAFF. The DNA of the CDR3 is TGTGCCAGCAGCTTTGCAGGGGGCACTGAAGCTTTCTTT. The chain combines TRBV7-8 with TRBJ1-1; 7 bases are shared with TRBD1. V shed 3 bases and J 4 bases; nucleotides not matched to a gene: 2. Germline CDR1 SGHVS, CDR2 FQNEAQ. The CDR3 consists of 13 residues.

This clone has only a few counts. The CDR3 sequence is CAWSVPASGPQETQYF. The DNA of the CDR3 is TGTGCCTGGAGTGTACCCGCTAGCGGGCCCCAAGAGACCCAGTACTTC. The chain combines TRBV30 with TRBJ2-5; TRBD2 aligns across 8 bases. CDR3 length: 16 amino acids. The germline V gene has CDR1 GTSNPN and CDR2 SVGIG (reference sequence). J gave up 1 base and V 0 bases, and 7 bases lay outside the gene matches.

The CDR3 here is CASSLALGAGNTIYF. DNA for the CDR3: TGCGCCAGCAGCTTGGCCCTAGGGGCTGGAAACACCATATATTTT. The chain is built from TRBV5-1 and TRBJ1-3; the D gene is possibly TRBD1 (5 bases). CDR3 size: 15 residues. In germline, CDR1 is SGHRS, CDR2 YFSETQ. V lost 0 bases and J 2 bases, leaving 9 bases between the germline ends.

The chain recombines TRBV4-3 with TRBJ2-4, with TRBD1 identical over 8 bases. Germline-derived CDR1 and CDR2 are LGHNA and YSLEER. The length of the CDR3 is 15 residues. The ends lost 0 bases at V and 9 bases at J; junction bases unmatched: 7. The CDR3 region is CASSQDDRGLSIQYF. DNA for the CDR3: TGCGCCAGCAGCCAAGATGACAGGGGACTTAGCATTCAGTACTTC.

CDR3 amino acids: CASSAGGDSPLHF. CDR3 nucleotide sequence: TGTGCCAGCAGTGCCGGTGGGGATTCACCCCTCCACTTT. The genes are TRBV6-1 and TRBJ1-6, with unresolved D. CDR3 size: 13 residues. V lost 4 bases to trimming and J lost 8 bases, with 9 bases between them. Germline-derived CDR1 and CDR2 are MNHNS and SASEGT.

The rearrangement joins TRBV28 to TRBJ1-1, with D possibly being TRBD1 (5 bases). Germline V gene sequence: CDR1 MDHEN, CDR2 SYDVKM. This CDR3 spans 15 amino acids. V lost 8 bases, J lost 0 bases, and 16 bases lay in between. CDR3 loop: CASDGPRGMNTEAFF. The CDR3 region has the DNA TGTGCCAGCGATGGACCGAGGGGAATGAACACTGAAGCTTTCTTT.

This clone was found a few times. The J gene is TRBJ2-3, the V gene TRBV5-1; tentatively, D is TRBD1 or TRBD2 (5 bases each). Germline V gene lookup returns CDR1 SGHRS and CDR2 YFSETQ. Trimming shortened V by 9 bases and J by 6 bases, and 20 bases separated the two germline ends. The CDR3 loop spans 14 amino acids. The CDR3 DNA follows: TGCGCCACCAATTCGGGACGTCAGTTGGATACGCAGTATTTT. Translating it yields CATNSGRQLDTQYF.

This clone showed up many times. The V gene is TRBV7-8, the J gene TRBJ2-1, with TRBD2 identical over 8 bases. This CDR3 is built from 19 residues. Per the germline V gene, CDR1 is SGHVS and CDR2 is FQNEAQ. Unmatched junction bases numbered 15, after V lost 5 bases and J lost 0 bases. The CDR3 sequence is CASSPLRAGGPSSYNEQFF. Written as DNA, the CDR3 is TGTGCCAGCAGCCCTCTCCGGGCGGGGGGCCCTAGCTCCTACAATGAGCAGTTCTTC.

This clone has just a few counts. The gene calls are TRBV11-2 and TRBJ2-5, with 10 positions matching TRBD2. Germline-derived CDR1 and CDR2 are SGHAT and FQNNGV. The length of the CDR3 is 16 residues. J was trimmed by 4 bases and V by 2 bases; bases with no gene match: 7. In DNA, the CDR3 is TGTGCCAGCAGCTTAAGACCTACTAGCGGGACAGAGACCCAGTACTTC. Protein: CASSLRPTSGTETQYF. Together with reference TRBV11-2 and TRBJ2-5, the CDR3 gives the full variable domain: EAGVAQSPRYKIIEKRQSVAFWCNPISGHATLYWYQQILGQGPKLLIQFQNNGVVDDSQLPKDRFSAERLKGVDSTLKIQPAKLEDSAVYLCASSLRPTSGTETQYFGPGTRLLVL.

The genes are TRBV5-4 and TRBJ2-5; 10 bases align to TRBD2. This CDR3 spans 17 amino acids. With V trimmed by 2 bases and J by 5 bases, 12 bases remained unmatched. The V gene's germline CDR1 is SGHNT and CDR2 YYREEE (reference sequence). CDR3 region: CASSLPPSGGGTETQYF. DNA for the CDR3: TGTGCCAGCAGCTTACCCCCTAGCGGGGGAGGGACGGAGACCCAGTACTTC.

The V call is TRBV9, the J call TRBJ1-1, with D possibly TRBD1 on 6 matching bases. V gave up 0 bases and J gave up 5 bases, with 8 bases separating them. The CDR3 extends over 13 amino acids. In germline, CDR1 is SGDLS, CDR2 YYNGEE. CDR3 nucleotides: TGTGCCAGCAGCGTAGCGGGGGCGACTGAAGCTTTCTTT. Its translation: CASSVAGATEAFF.